Included here is one T cell receptor (beta chain) sequence, with context. Its antigen is unknown. The CDR3 consists of 16 residues. Germline V CDR1 and CDR2: DFQATT, SNEGSKA (reference sequence). Trimming removed 0 bases at V and 4 bases at J, with 17 bases between. This entry comes from a study of tumor-infiltrating lymphocytes in primary liver carcinoma. TCR beta cDNA came from around 0.5 ug total RNA, primed with a constant-region primer. Library construction for TCR beta comprised three nested multiplex PCR rounds performed with slightly modified ARM-PCR. The study ran its first two PCR rounds for roughly 9 cycles each, using TRBV1-TRBV30 forward primers and a C-beta reverse primer. TCRdb re-called the multiplex PCR reads through MiXCR, storing one row per CDR3 protein. The repertoire includes 100,000 to 150,000 distinct CDR3 sequences, approximately 70% of them detected once, and approximately 9.7% sits in the top ten.

Co-extracting RNA and DNA was done with roughly 17-31 mg of unsorted bulk tissue as input. Study-wide results and limits: Tumor region pairs showed greater overlap than either tumor-adjacent or tumor-blood pairs did.

The TCR comes from a woman aged 60-75 years with primary liver carcinoma and hepatitis B virus infection. The chain uses TRBV20-1 and TRBJ2-3; D gene unclear. Specimen: liver tumor tissue from sampling region 1. Described subset: tumor region T1, superior pole. CDR3 sequence (DNA): TGCAGTGCTAGAGATTATACCGCGGCTATAGCAGATACGCAGTATTTT. Amino acid sequence: CSARDYTAAIADTQYF.